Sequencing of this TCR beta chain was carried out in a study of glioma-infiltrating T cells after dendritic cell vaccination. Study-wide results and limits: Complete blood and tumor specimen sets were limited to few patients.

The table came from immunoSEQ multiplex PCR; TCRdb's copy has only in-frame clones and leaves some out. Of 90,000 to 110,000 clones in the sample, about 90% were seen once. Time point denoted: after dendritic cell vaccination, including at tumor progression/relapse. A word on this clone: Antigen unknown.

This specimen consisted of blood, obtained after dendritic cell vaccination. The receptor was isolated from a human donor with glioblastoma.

CDR3 protein: CASSLQGMSEQFF. CDR3 DNA: TGTGCCAGCAGTTTACAGGGTATGAGTGAGCAGTTCTTC. The chain combines TRBV2 with TRBJ2-1; a weak D match, TRBD1 (6 bases). V was shortened by 5 bases and J by 9 bases, with 14 bases between the two germline ends. CDR1 is SNHLY and CDR2 is FYNNEI in the germline V gene. This CDR3 contains 13 residues. Supplemented by reference TRBV2 and TRBJ2-1, the full variable domain reads EPEVTQTPSHQVTQMGQEVILRCVPISNHLYFYWYRQILGQKVEFLVSFYNNEISEKSEIFDDQFSVERPDGSNFTLKIRSTKLEDSAMYFCASSLQGMSEQFFGPGTRLTVL.